This TCR beta chain was captured by sequencing in a study of T cell responses to AZD1222 COVID-19 vaccine. Points from the study as a whole: Nearly half of spike-specific TCRs reportedly target variant regions that are unmutated in the B.1.351 and B.1.1.7 variants. Donors were chiefly white British, with a greater number of females, and clonal diversity was perhaps underestimated. Only six or seven AZD1222 recipients tested seropositive at baseline. Repertoires were sampled only after the peak T cell response.

CDR3 length equals 15 residues. V lost 5 bases and J 4 bases, leaving 16 bases between the germline ends. Germline assignment: CDR1 SGDLS and CDR2 YYNGEE. A word on this clone: Its target is unknown.

Sequencing was performed with immunoSEQ multiplex PCR; in TCRdb, only in-frame clones are kept and a portion is missing. The sample yields about 140,000 clones, of which the top ten take up about 2.2%. The rearrangement links TRBV9 to TRBJ2-1; D perhaps matches TRBD1 (5 bases). The sample consisted of peripheral blood. The receptor was derived from an adult in good health. The CDR3 here is CASSFQGAEYNEQFF. CDR3 in DNA: TGTGCCAGCAGTTTCCAAGGGGCAGAATACAATGAGCAGTTCTTC.